This T cell receptor (beta chain) is from a study of cytomegalovirus exposure and HLA in healthy donors. Study results and limitations: First-cohort TCR clusters were later found to tend to co-occur in the 120 or so validation repertoires. Researchers catalogued approximately 160 TCR beta chains as cytomegalovirus-associated.

The table came from immunoSEQ multiplex PCR; TCRdb's copy has only in-frame clones and leaves some out. The profile covers approximately 170,000 clones, with 85% appearing a single time and 15% to 20% taken by the ten largest. On this clone itself: Its antigen is still unknown.

Sample: PBMCs. The sequence was collected from a man younger than 35 in good health and CMV-seropositive.

The CDR3 DNA reads as TGTGCCAGCAGTTTACGGGGGGGGACAGGGGGCCGTAGACTGTTTTTT. This sequence encodes CASSLRGGTGGRRLFF. The chain carries TRBV28 and TRBJ1-4, with TRBD1 matching 12 bases. The germline gives CDR1 MDHEN, CDR2 SYDVKM. The CDR3 is made up of 16 amino acids. Unmatched junction bases numbered 11, after V lost 2 bases and J lost 13 bases.